This T cell receptor (beta chain) was sequenced in a study of blood T cell repertoires in COVID-19. Across the study: Material from acute and convalescent COVID-19 was sourced from the United States, Italy and Spain. PBMCs, B-cell-depleted T cells, or T cells provided the cDNA or gDNA that made up the material.

Per the original data handling: Reference gene primers were amplified, and this amplification served to estimate nucleated cell counts. This table comes from immunoSEQ multiplex PCR, and its TCRdb copy is limited to in-frame clones, with some not included. For V, J and clone size, that table is used; D and trimming come from the DNA. This table holds 230,000 or so clones, roughly 87% found once. V was cut by 2 bases and J by 4 bases, with 14 bases left in between. CDR3 length: 15 amino acids. Germline assignment: CDR1 SNHLY and CDR2 FYNNEI. This clonotype was obtained from a woman between 40 and 55 years old who had recovered from COVID-19. Specimen: peripheral blood. This chain joins TRBV2 and TRBJ2-5, with D possibly matching TRBD2 (7 bases). CDR3 DNA: TGTGCCAGCAGTGAAATCCAGGGAGGGGGAGAGACCCAGTACTTC. Its protein is CASSEIQGGGETQYF.